This passage covers 21 T cell receptor beta chains from one sample sequenced in a study of T-cell reconstitution after alpha-beta-depleted transplantation in children. Preparation of the TCRbeta library was carried out with unique molecular identifiers. TCRdb ran MiXCR on the PCR reads and lists one entry per CDR3 protein. The sample consists of some 240,000 distinct CDR3 sequences, about 8.8% of them appearing once. Material: PBMCs from the stem cell graft donor, obtained from the stem cell graft. These receptors originate from a human donor who donated a stem cell graft to a child with SCID.

The table lists this clonotype with many counts. This chain uses TRBV20-1 with TRBJ2-2, with a possible D match to TRBD1 (7 bases). The CDR3 contains 16 residues. Germline loops: CDR1 DFQATT, CDR2 SNEGSKA (reference sequence). V lost 0 bases to trimming and J lost 3 bases, with 14 bases between them. The CDR3 nucleotides are TGCAGTGCTAGAGATCATCAGGGGGGCGACACCGGGGAGCTGTTTTTT. Protein product: CSARDHQGGDTGELFF.

V is TRBV4-3 and J is TRBJ2-5; D perhaps matches TRBD1 (5 bases). The V end was cut by 0 bases, the J end by 1 base, with 12 bases between. CDR1 is LGHNA and CDR2 is YSLEER in the germline V gene. The CDR3 runs to 16 residues. This CDR3 reads CASSQDPMTAQETQYF. The CDR3 DNA reads TGCGCCAGCAGCCAAGATCCTATGACAGCCCAAGAGACCCAGTACTTC.

This clonotype was counted ten times or more. The chain carries TRBV29-1 and TRBJ2-7, with D possibly being TRBD1 or TRBD2 (5 bases each). This CDR3 has 13 amino acids. V lost 4 bases and J 3 bases, leaving 13 bases between the germline ends. Germline V lookup: CDR1 SQVTM, CDR2 ANQGSEA. The CDR3 DNA follows: TGCAGCGTTGCCGGGACGCTCGTCTACGAGCAGTACTTC. It specifies CSVAGTLVYEQYF.

This clonotype was seen at least ten times. The gene calls are TRBV5-1 and TRBJ2-2, with no clear D. The CDR3 spans 13 residues. V lost 0 bases and J lost 6, with 6 bases in between. The V gene's germline CDR1 is SGHRS and CDR2 YFSETQ. CDR3 residues: CASSLVLAGELFF. CDR3 DNA sequence: TGCGCCAGCAGCTTGGTGTTGGCCGGGGAGCTGTTTTTT.

Many counts were recorded for this clonotype. The J gene is TRBJ2-1, the V gene TRBV12-3 or TRBV12-4; 9 bases match TRBD1. The V and J ends lost 4 bases and 7 bases, in that order; junction bases with no gene match: 8. There are 15 residues in the CDR3. CDR3 bases: TGTGCCAGCAGTTGGGCCAACAGGGGGCTGAATGAGCAGTTCTTC. Its translation: CASSWANRGLNEQFF.

This clonotype was detected ten times or more. The junction departs from the called germline gene at one end, perhaps through a read error. The V and J genes are TRBV5-1 and TRBJ2-1; 11 nucleotides match TRBD2. The CDR3 covers 15 residues. The germline V gene has CDR1 SGHRS and CDR2 YFSETQ. The CDR3 is CASSLVAGGYNEQFF. CDR3 nucleotide sequence: TGTGCCAGCAGCTTAGTAGCGGGGGGGTACAATGAGCAGTTCTTC.

The sample holds many counts of this clonotype. The CDR3, as DNA: TGTGCCAGCTCACCACTTGACGGAACAGTCACCGGGGAGCTGTTTTTT. Translation gives CASSPLDGTVTGELFF. The V call is TRBV18, the J call TRBJ2-2, with D unresolved. The germline gives CDR1 KGHSH, CDR2 LQKENI. V gave up 1 base and J gave up 4 bases, with 13 bases separating them. CDR3 length: 16 residues.

This clonotype was found many times. The V gene is TRBV18, the J gene TRBJ1-1, with 7 bases aligning to TRBD1. CDR3 length equals 15 residues. V shed 3 bases and J 3 bases; nucleotides not matched to a gene: 7. In germline, CDR1 is KGHSH, CDR2 LQKENI. This CDR3 reads CASSPRETGYTEAFF. Written as DNA, the CDR3 is TGTGCCAGCTCACCTAGGGAGACAGGGTACACTGAAGCTTTCTTT.

Many counts were recorded for this clonotype. V is TRBV5-1 and J is TRBJ1-1, with unresolved D. Per the germline V gene, CDR1 is SGHRS and CDR2 is YFSETQ. The CDR3 length is 14 residues. Trimming took 4 bases from V and 6 from J, leaving 16 bases between them. CDR3 residues: CASSETGVGPEAFF. CDR3 sequence (DNA): TGCGCCAGCAGCGAGACCGGGGTCGGGCCTGAAGCTTTCTTT.

Many counts were recorded for this clonotype. V and J are TRBV20-1 and TRBJ1-1, with TRBD1 matching 8 bases. Germline V gives CDR1 DFQATT, CDR2 SNEGSKA (reference sequence). CDR3 size: 19 residues. The J segment lost 5 bases and the V segment lost 3 bases, leaving 23 bases of the junction unmatched. Written as DNA, the CDR3 is TGCAGTGCTAGTTCATATAGGGGGGCAGGGGGCCTTATGGATACTGAAGCTTTCTTT. Translating gives CSASSYRGAGGLMDTEAFF.

This clonotype was found many times. The CDR3, as DNA: TGCAGTGCTAGTTTGGACGGCACAGATACGCAGTATTTT. The encoded protein is CSASLDGTDTQYF. This chain connects TRBV20-1 to TRBJ2-3; no definite D call. Deletions cut 3 bases from V and 1 base from J, with 8 bases between. The CDR3 is 13 amino acids. The germline V gene encodes CDR1 DFQATT and CDR2 SNEGSKA (reference sequence).

The sample holds many counts of this clonotype. This chain connects TRBV7-2 to TRBJ1-2; no firm D call. Trimming removed 5 bases from V and 4 bases from J, with 11 bases in between. The CDR3 runs to 13 residues. Germline lookup yields CDR1 SGHTA and CDR2 FQGNSA. The CDR3 is CASSAQNFYGYTF. CDR3 DNA sequence: TGTGCCAGCAGCGCCCAGAACTTCTATGGCTACACCTTC.

Many counts were recorded for this clonotype. The gene calls are TRBV5-1 and TRBJ2-1; 10 bases match TRBD2. This CDR3 spans 14 amino acids. J gave up 9 bases and V 4 bases, and 7 bases lay outside the gene matches. Germline V lookup: CDR1 SGHRS, CDR2 YFSETQ. CDR3 residues: CASSPLAGAGEQFF. The CDR3, as DNA: TGCGCCAGCAGCCCTCTAGCGGGGGCGGGTGAGCAGTTCTTC. The full variable domain, its missing parts supplied by reference TRBV5-1 and TRBJ2-1, is KAGVTQTPRYLIKTRGQQVTLSCSPISGHRSVSWYQQTPGQGLQFLFEYFSETQRNKGNFPGRFSGRQFSNSRSEMNVSTLELGDSALYLCASSPLAGAGEQFFGPGTRLTVL.

This clonotype has ten or more counts. This chain connects TRBV7-2 to TRBJ2-1, with unresolved D. V was pared by 4 bases and J by 0 bases, with 7 bases between. CDR3 size: 14 residues. Looked up from germline, CDR1 is SGHTA and CDR2 is FQGNSA. The CDR3 reads CASSSLGSYNEQFF. CDR3 DNA sequence: TGTGCCAGCAGCTCGTTAGGCTCCTACAATGAGCAGTTCTTC.

The V and J genes are TRBV5-1 and TRBJ2-5; 14 positions agree with TRBD2. Germline CDR1 and CDR2: SGHRS and YFSETQ. Trimming removed 2 bases from V and 5 bases from J; junction bases left unmatched: 2. This CDR3 is 15 amino acids long. The CDR3 DNA reads TGCGCCAGCAGCTTTGGACTAGCGGGGGGTGAGACCCAGTACTTC. It yields the protein CASSFGLAGGETQYF.

This clonotype was counted only a few times. The chain joins TRBV29-1 to TRBJ2-3; 7 bases are a match to TRBD2. This CDR3 spans 15 amino acids. Germline V lookup: CDR1 SQVTM, CDR2 ANQGSEA. Trimming cost V 4 bases and J 1 base; bases outside gene matches: 8. As DNA, the CDR3 is TGCAGCGTTGTCCGGGACTACCTTCGCACAGATACGCAGTATTTT. This translates into CSVVRDYLRTDTQYF.

This clonotype was found many times. The V and J genes are TRBV6-5 and TRBJ2-2, with D unclear. V was cut by 4 bases and J by 9 bases, with 9 bases left in between. The CDR3 totals 12 residues. The germline CDR1 and CDR2 sequences are MNHEY and SVGAGI. CDR3 bases: TGTGCCAGCAGTTCCCGGACGCGGGAGCTGTTTTTT. Translating it yields CASSSRTRELFF.

This clonotype was counted ten times or more. V is TRBV28 and J is TRBJ1-2; tentatively, D is TRBD1 (5 bases). The germline V and J ends were trimmed by 10 bases and 3 bases, with 18 bases remaining between them. Germline values: CDR1 MDHEN, CDR2 SYDVKM. There are 14 residues in the CDR3. The CDR3 nucleotides read TGTGCCACCGTCCCTCAGGGTGCCGACTATGGCTACACCTTC. Residues: CATVPQGADYGYTF.

This clonotype has a count of ten or more. The rearrangement uses TRBV4-2 and TRBJ1-4; 8 bases are shared with TRBD1. Germline V CDR1 and CDR2: LGHNA, YNFKEQ. The CDR3 is 14 residues long. The V and J ends lost 4 bases and 8 bases, in that order; junction bases with no gene match: 6. The CDR3 loop reads CASSRTGSREKLFF. The DNA of the CDR3 is TGTGCCAGCAGCCGGACAGGGAGTCGCGAAAAACTGTTTTTT.

This rearrangement joins TRBV20-1 to TRBJ1-4; D is unclear. CDR1 DFQATT and CDR2 SNEGSKA come from the germline V gene (reference sequence). There are 12 residues in the CDR3. Trimming left V 3 bases short and J 5 bases short, with 7 bases between. Here the CDR3 reads CSARDGNEKLFF. The DNA for the CDR3 is TGCAGTGCTAGGGACGGAAATGAAAAACTGTTTTTT.

This clonotype came up many times. The V call is TRBV11-1, the J call TRBJ2-1, with D maybe TRBD2 (5 bases). The germline CDR1 and CDR2 sequences are SGHAT and FQDESV (reference sequence). This CDR3 region has 14 residues. Trimming took 3 bases from V and 6 from J, leaving 12 bases between them. The CDR3 nucleotides read TGTGCCAGCAGCTTTATAAGGGAGTCCAATGAGCAGTTCTTC. This gives the protein CASSFIRESNEQFF.